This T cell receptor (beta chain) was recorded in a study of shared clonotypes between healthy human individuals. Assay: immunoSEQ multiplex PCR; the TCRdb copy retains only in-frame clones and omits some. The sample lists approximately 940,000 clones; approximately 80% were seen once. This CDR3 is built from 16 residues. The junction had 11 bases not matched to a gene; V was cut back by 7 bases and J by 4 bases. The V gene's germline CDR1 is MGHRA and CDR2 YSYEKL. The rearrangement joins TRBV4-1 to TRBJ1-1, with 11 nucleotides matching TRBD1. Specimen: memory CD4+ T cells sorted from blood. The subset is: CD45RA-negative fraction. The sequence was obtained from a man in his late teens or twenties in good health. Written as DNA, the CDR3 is TGCGCCAGCACCCTCGAACTGGACAGGGGGCGCACTGAAGCTTTCTTT. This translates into CASTLELDRGRTEAFF.